This T cell receptor (beta chain) is drawn from a study of blood T cells in healthy people across ages. Turning to this clonotype: Its antigen is unknown.

Points from the study as a whole: Relative to aged donors, long-lived donors carried more naive CD4+ cells and displayed higher diversity. Older individuals had lower TCR beta diversity per million T cells (the decline was roughly linear). In these data, TCR beta diversity tracked strongly with naive T cell percentage.

Germline values: CDR1 MDHEN, CDR2 SYDVKM. This CDR3 is 16 amino acids long. With 5 bases clipped from V and 3 bases from J, the junction kept 10 bases outside the gene matches. For the second PCR, which ran for about 6 to 11 cycles, a sample-barcoded 5' primer and a J-beta primer mix were used. Any given sample supplied a minimum of 3 million CDR3-containing paired-end reads. TCRdb processed the 5' RACE reads anew with MiXCR; each CDR3 protein has one entry. The table records 710,000 or so distinct CDR3 sequences, roughly 32% of them present only once. V is TRBV28 and J is TRBJ2-1, with TRBD1 matching over 7 bases. The receptor was isolated from an elderly woman in good health. The sequenced material came from blood. The CDR3, as DNA: TGTGCCAGCAGTCCCGAACAGGGGTCGAGCTACAATGAGCAGTTCTTC. Its translation: CASSPEQGSSYNEQFF.